This TCR beta chain appears in the sequencing data of a study of T cells in localized non-small cell lung cancer. Study-wide points: The study sequenced only one region of the tumor. As a result, intratumor heterogeneity could not be excluded and remains possible.

Some clones are missing from TCRdb's copy, which holds only in-frame ones; the method was immunoSEQ multiplex PCR. Seen here are roughly 3,100 clones, under 30% observed once, and the top ten hold 8.5% to 10%. The CDR3 runs 13 residues. V was clipped by 5 bases and J by 7 bases, with 12 bases between them. Germline CDR1 and CDR2: MNHGY and SAAAGT. This clone has a handful of counts. What it recognizes is unknown. This specimen was lung tumor tissue, taken before any cancer treatment. This sequence joins TRBV6-8 and TRBJ1-3, with D perhaps TRBD1 (5 bases). The sequence came from a man between 40 and 70 years old with stage I lung adenocarcinoma. The CDR3 DNA sequence: TGTGCCAGCAGTGGCGACAGTCGTAACACCATATATTTT. It is translated as CASSGDSRNTIYF.